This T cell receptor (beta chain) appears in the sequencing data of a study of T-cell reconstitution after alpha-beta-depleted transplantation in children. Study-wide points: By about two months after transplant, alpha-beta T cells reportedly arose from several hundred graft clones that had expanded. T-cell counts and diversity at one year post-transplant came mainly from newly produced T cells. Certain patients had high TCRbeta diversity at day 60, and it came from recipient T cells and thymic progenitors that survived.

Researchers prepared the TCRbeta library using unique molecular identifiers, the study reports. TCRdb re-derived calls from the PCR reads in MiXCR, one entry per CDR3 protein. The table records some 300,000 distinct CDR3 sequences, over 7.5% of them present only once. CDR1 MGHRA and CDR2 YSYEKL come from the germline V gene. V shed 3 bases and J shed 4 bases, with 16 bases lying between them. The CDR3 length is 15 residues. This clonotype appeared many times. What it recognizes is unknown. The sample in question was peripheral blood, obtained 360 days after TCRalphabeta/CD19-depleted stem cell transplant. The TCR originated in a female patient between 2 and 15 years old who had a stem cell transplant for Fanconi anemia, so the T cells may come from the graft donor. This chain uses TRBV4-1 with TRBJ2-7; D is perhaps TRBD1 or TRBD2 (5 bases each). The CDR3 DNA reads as TGCGCCAGCAGCCAGATTAGGGACCCTAGTTACGAGCAGTACTTC. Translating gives CASSQIRDPSYEQYF.